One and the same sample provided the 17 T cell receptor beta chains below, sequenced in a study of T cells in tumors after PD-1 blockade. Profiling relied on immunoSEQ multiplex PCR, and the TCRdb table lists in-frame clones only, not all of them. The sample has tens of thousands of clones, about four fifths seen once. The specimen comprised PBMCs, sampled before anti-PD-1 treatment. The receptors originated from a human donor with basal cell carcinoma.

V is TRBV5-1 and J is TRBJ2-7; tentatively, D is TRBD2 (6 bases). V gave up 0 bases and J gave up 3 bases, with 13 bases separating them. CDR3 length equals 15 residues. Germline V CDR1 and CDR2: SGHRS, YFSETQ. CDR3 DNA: TGCGCCAGCAGCTTGGAGCTGGGCGGGGACTACGAGCAGTACTTC. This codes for CASSLELGGDYEQYF.

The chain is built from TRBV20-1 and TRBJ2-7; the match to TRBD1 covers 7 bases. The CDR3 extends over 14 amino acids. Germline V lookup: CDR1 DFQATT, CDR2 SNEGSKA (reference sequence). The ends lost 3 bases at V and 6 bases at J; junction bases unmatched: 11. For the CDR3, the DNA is TGCAGTGCTAGTTTAGACAGGGCTAAGGTCGAGCAGTACTTC. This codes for CSASLDRAKVEQYF.

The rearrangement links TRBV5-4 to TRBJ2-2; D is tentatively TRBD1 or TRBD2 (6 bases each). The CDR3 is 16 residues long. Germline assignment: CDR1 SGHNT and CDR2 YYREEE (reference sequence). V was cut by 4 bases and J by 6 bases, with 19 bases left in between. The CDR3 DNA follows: TGTGCCAGCAGCCTGAAGTTCCCGGGGGCGGCCGGGGAGCTGTTTTTT. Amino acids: CASSLKFPGAAGELFF.

The CDR3 DNA reads as TGTGCCAGCAGTTACTCGTCGGGACAGGGATTCTACGAGCAGTACTTC. Protein: CASSYSSGQGFYEQYF. The J gene is TRBJ2-7, the V gene TRBV6-5; 9 bases match TRBD1. V trimming: 0 bases; J trimming: 3 bases; junction bases outside the gene matches: 6. The CDR3 totals 16 residues. Looked up from germline, CDR1 is MNHEY and CDR2 is SVGAGI.

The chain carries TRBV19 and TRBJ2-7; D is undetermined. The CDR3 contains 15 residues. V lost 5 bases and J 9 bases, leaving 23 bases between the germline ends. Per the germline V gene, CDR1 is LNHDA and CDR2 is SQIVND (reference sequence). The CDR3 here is CASSSNLGRGHGQYF. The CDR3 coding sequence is TGTGCCAGTAGTTCTAATCTGGGCCGAGGTCACGGGCAGTACTTC.

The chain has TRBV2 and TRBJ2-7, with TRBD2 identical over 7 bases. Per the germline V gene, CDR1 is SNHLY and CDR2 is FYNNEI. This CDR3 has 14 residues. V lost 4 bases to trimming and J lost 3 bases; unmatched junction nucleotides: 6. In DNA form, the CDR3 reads TGTGCCAGCAGTGCTGGACTAGGAATCTACGAGCAGTACTTC. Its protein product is CASSAGLGIYEQYF.

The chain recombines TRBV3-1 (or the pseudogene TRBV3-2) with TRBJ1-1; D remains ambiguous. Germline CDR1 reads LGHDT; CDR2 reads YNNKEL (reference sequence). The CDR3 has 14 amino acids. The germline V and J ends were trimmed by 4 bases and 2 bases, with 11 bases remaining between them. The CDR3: CASSLSRSNTEAFF. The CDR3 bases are TGTGCCAGCAGCCTCAGCAGGAGTAACACTGAAGCTTTCTTT.

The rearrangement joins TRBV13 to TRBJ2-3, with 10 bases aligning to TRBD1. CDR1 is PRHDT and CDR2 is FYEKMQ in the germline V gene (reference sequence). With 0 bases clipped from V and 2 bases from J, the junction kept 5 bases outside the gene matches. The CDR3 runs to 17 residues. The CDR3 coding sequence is TGTGCCAGCAGCTTAGGGTCGACAGGGGGCTTCACAGATACGCAGTATTTT. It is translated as CASSLGSTGGFTDTQYF.

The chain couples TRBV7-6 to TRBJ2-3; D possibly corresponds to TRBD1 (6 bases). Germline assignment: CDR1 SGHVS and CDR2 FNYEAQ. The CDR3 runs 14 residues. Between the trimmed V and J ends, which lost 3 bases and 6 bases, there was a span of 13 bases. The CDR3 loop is CASSLATGPDTQYF. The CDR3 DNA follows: TGTGCCAGCAGCTTGGCCACAGGGCCCGATACGCAGTATTTT.

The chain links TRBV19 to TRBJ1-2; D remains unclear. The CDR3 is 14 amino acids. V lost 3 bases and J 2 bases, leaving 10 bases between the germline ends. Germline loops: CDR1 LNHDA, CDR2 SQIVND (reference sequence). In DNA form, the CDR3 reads TGTGCCAGTAGTATGGTGCCCGTGAACTATGGCTACACCTTC. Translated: CASSMVPVNYGYTF. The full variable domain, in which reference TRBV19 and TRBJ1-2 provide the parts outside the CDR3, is DGGITQSPKYLFRKEGQNVTLSCEQNLNHDAMYWYRQDPGQGLRLIYYSQIVNDFQKGDIAEGYSVSREKKESFPLTVTSAQKNPTAFYLCASSMVPVNYGYTFGSGTRLTVV.

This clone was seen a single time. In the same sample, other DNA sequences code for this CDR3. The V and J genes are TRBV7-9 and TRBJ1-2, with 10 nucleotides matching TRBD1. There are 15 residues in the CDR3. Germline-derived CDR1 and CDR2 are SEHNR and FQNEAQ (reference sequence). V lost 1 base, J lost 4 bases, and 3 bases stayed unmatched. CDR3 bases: TGTGCCAGCAGCTTAGGACAGGGGGCTGGCTATGGCTACACCTTC. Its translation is CASSLGQGAGYGYTF. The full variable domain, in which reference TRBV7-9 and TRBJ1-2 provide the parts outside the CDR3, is DTGVSQNPRHKITKRGQNVTFRCDPISEHNRLYWYRQTLGQGPEFLTYFQNEAQLEKSRLLSDRFSAERPKGSFSTLEIQRTEQGDSAMYLCASSLGQGAGYGYTFGSGTRLTVV.

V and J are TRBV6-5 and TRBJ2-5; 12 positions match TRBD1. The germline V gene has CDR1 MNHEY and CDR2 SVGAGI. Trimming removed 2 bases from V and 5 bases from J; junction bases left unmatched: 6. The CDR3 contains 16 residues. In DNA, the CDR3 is TGTGCCAGCAGTTACCCGGGGACAGGGGGCGCGGAGACCCAGTACTTC. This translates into CASSYPGTGGAETQYF.

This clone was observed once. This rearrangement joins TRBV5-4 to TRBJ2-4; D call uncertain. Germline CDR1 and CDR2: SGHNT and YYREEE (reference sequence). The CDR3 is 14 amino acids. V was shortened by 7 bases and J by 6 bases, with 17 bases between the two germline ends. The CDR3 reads CASSRTGPGNIQYF. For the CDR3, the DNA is TGTGCCAGCTCCCGAACGGGCCCGGGAAACATTCAGTACTTC. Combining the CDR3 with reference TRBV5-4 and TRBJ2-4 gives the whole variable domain ETGVTQSPTHLIKTRGQQVTLRCSSQSGHNTVSWYQQALGQGPQFIFQYYREEENGRGNFPPRFSGLQFPNYSSELNVNALELDDSALYLCASSRTGPGNIQYFGAGTRLSVL.

DNA for the CDR3: TGTGCCAGTAGTATAAGGGGGGCCGGAAGCAATCAGCCCCAGCATTTT. Amino acid sequence: CASSIRGAGSNQPQHF. The rearrangement uses TRBV19 and TRBJ1-5; the D gene is possibly TRBD1 (6 bases). V was pared by 2 bases and J by 1 base, with 12 bases between. This CDR3 spans 16 amino acids. Germline V lookup: CDR1 LNHDA, CDR2 SQIVND (reference sequence). Complete variable domain (other parts from reference TRBV19 and TRBJ1-5): DGGITQSPKYLFRKEGQNVTLSCEQNLNHDAMYWYRQDPGQGLRLIYYSQIVNDFQKGDIAEGYSVSREKKESFPLTVTSAQKNPTAFYLCASSIRGAGSNQPQHFGDGTRLSIL.

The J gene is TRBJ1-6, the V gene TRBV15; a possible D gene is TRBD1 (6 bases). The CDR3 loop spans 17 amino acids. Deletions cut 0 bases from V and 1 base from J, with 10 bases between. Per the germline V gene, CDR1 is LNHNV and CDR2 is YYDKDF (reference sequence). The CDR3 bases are TGTGCCACCAGCAGAGATCTAGGGGGGTCCTATAATTCACCCCTCCACTTT. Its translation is CATSRDLGGSYNSPLHF. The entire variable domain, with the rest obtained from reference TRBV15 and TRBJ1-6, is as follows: DAMVIQNPRYQVTQFGKPVTLSCSQTLNHNVMYWYQQKSSQAPKLLFHYYDKDFNNEADTPDNFQSRRPNTSFCFLDIRSPGLGDTAMYLCATSRDLGGSYNSPLHFGNGTRLTVT.

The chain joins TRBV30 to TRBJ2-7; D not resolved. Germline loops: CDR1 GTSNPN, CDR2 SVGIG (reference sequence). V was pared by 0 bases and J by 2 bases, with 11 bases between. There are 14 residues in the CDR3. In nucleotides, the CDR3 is TGTGCCTGGAGTGTATGGGTCTCCCCCTACGAGCAGTACTTC. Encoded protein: CAWSVWVSPYEQYF.

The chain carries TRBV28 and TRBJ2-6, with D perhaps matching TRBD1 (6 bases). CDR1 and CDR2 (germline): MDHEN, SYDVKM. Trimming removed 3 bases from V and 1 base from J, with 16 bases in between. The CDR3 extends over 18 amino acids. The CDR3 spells CASSLNSGAPSGANVLTF. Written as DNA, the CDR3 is TGTGCCAGCAGTTTGAATTCAGGGGCACCTTCTGGGGCCAACGTCCTGACTTTC. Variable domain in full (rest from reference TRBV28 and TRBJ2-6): DVKVTQSSRYLVKRTGEKVFLECVQDMDHENMFWYRQDPGLGLRLIYFSYDVKMKEKGDIPEGYSVSREKKERFSLILESASTNQTSMYLCASSLNSGAPSGANVLTFGAGSRLTVL.